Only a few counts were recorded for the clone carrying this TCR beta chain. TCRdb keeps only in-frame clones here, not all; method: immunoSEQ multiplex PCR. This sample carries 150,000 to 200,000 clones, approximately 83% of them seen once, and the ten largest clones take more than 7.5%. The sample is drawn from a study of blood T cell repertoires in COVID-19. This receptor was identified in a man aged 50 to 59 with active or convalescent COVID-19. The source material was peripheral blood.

CDR3 residues: CSVGQGGGQPQHF. The CDR3 region has the DNA TGCAGCGTTGGACAGGGGGGTGGGCAGCCCCAGCATTTT. This sequence joins TRBV29-1 and TRBJ1-5; 9 bases are shared with TRBD1. V shed 4 bases and J 7 bases; nucleotides not matched to a gene: 5. The CDR3 has 13 amino acids. Germline V lookup: CDR1 SQVTM, CDR2 ANQGSEA.